The present T cell receptor (beta chain) was sequenced within a study of cytomegalovirus exposure and HLA in healthy donors. The CDR3 is 20 amino acids. Germline values: CDR1 SGHTA, CDR2 FQGTGA. V lost 5 bases, J lost 7 bases, and 33 bases lay in between. Primers included in the PCR were 60 Vbeta and 13 Jbeta primers. Clones were read by immunoSEQ multiplex PCR, and TCRdb kept only the in-frame ones, dropping some. Counted here are roughly 160,000 clones, roughly 74% occurring once; the ten biggest clones make up roughly 7.6%. Sequences were obtained from PBMCs. The source is a woman in her thirties or forties in good health and CMV-seropositive. This rearrangement joins TRBV7-3 to TRBJ2-1, with a tentative D call TRBD2 (8 bases). The CDR3 here is CASSLMGAGGTGGGLNEQFF. The DNA of the CDR3 is TGTGCCAGCAGCCTCATGGGGGCAGGCGGGACGGGAGGGGGCCTTAATGAGCAGTTCTTC.